The 30 T cell receptor beta chains given below trace back to one sample, sequenced in a study of long-term antiretroviral therapy in people with HIV. With survey level as its setting, the immunoSEQ assay was v3.0. Data came from immunoSEQ multiplex PCR; TCRdb stores just in-frame clones and leaves some out. The sample consists of about 27,000 clones, 80% to 90% of them appearing once. The sample here was unsorted PBMCs, taken 3 years after starting antiretroviral therapy. The receptor set was obtained from a man aged 40-55 years with HIV.

CDR3 nucleotide sequence: TGTGCCAGCAGCGTAGGCTGGACAGGCTCCTACGAGCAGTACTTC. Translating gives CASSVGWTGSYEQYF. This rearrangement joins TRBV9 to TRBJ2-7, with 7 bases lining up with TRBD1. The CDR3 contains 15 residues. J lost 0 bases, V lost 0 bases, and 3 bases had no gene match. The germline V gene encodes CDR1 SGDLS and CDR2 YYNGEE.

This clone has more than one count but fewer than ten. This rearrangement joins TRBV7-9 to TRBJ1-2, with D hard to call. The CDR3 contains 13 residues. Germline loops: CDR1 SEHNR, CDR2 FQNEAQ (reference sequence). V dropped 1 base and J dropped 5 bases, with 8 bases sitting between them. In nucleotides, the CDR3 is TGTGCCAGCAGCTTAGACCACGCATATGGCTACACCTTC. Translating it yields CASSLDHAYGYTF.

The chain has TRBV18 and TRBJ1-1; tentatively, D is TRBD1 (5 bases). The germline gives CDR1 KGHSH, CDR2 LQKENI. Trimming removed 0 bases at V and 4 bases at J, with 12 bases between. The CDR3 is 15 amino acids. The CDR3, as DNA: TGTGCCAGCTCACCACCGTCTGGGGGGGGCACTGAAGCTTTCTTT. This translates into CASSPPSGGGTEAFF.

This clone was seen a handful of times. The gene calls are TRBV4-2 and TRBJ2-2, with D hard to call. V dropped 4 bases and J dropped 2 bases, with 8 bases sitting between them. CDR1 is LGHNA, CDR2 YNFKEQ, per germline. The CDR3 extends over 14 amino acids. The CDR3 spells CASSPQTNTGELFF. As DNA, the CDR3 is TGTGCCAGCAGCCCGCAGACTAACACCGGGGAGCTGTTTTTT.

The chain has TRBV9 and TRBJ1-3; D gene ambiguous. Germline CDR1 reads SGDLS; CDR2 reads YYNGEE. The CDR3 loop spans 17 amino acids. V lost 0 bases and J lost 4, with 17 bases in between. The CDR3 sequence: CASSVGLAVGMGNTIYF. The CDR3 nucleotides are TGTGCCAGCAGCGTAGGGCTCGCGGTGGGTATGGGAAACACCATATATTTT.

Within the sample, this clone is medium-sized. The chain combines TRBV7-6 with TRBJ2-1; TRBD1 matches 9 bases. The J segment lost 2 bases and the V segment lost 5 bases, leaving 4 bases of the junction unmatched. Germline CDR1 is SGHVS and CDR2 is FNYEAQ. The CDR3 is 15 residues long. The DNA of the CDR3 is TGTGCCAGCAGCCCCGGGACAGGGCCCTACAATGAGCAGTTCTTC. It is translated as CASSPGTGPYNEQFF.

This sequence joins TRBV7-2 and TRBJ2-1; the match to TRBD2 covers 9 bases. V trimming: 1 base; J trimming: 4 bases; junction bases outside the gene matches: 2. The CDR3 is made up of 15 amino acids. Germline V CDR1 and CDR2: SGHTA, FQGNSA. CDR3 sequence (DNA): TGTGCCAGCAGCTTAGGTAGCGGGGGTTACAATGAGCAGTTCTTC. Translating gives CASSLGSGGYNEQFF.

This clone appeared a single time. V is TRBV29-1 and J is TRBJ2-1; D is ambiguous. Germline V gives CDR1 SQVTM, CDR2 ANQGSEA. V lost 3 bases and J lost 2, with 8 bases in between. This CDR3 region has 13 residues. CDR3 DNA sequence: TGCAGCGTTGAGGACGGCACCTACAATGAGCAGTTCTTC. Translation gives CSVEDGTYNEQFF.

This clone was seen only once. The V call is TRBV19, the J call TRBJ2-2, with TRBD2 identical over 14 bases. V gave up 6 bases and J gave up 5 bases; unmatched junction bases: 5. Germline loops: CDR1 LNHDA, CDR2 SQIVND (reference sequence). CDR3 length: 16 amino acids. Written as DNA, the CDR3 is TGTGCCAGTAGGGAAGGGACTAGCGGGGGAACCGGGGAGCTGTTTTTT. Its translation is CASREGTSGGTGELFF.

The chain combines TRBV28 with TRBJ2-3, with TRBD2 matching 9 bases. The CDR3 consists of 15 residues. In germline, CDR1 is MDHEN, CDR2 SYDVKM. V lost 5 bases, J lost 2 bases, and 5 bases stayed unmatched. CDR3 in DNA: TGTGCCAGCAGTCAAGCGGGAGGCGCCACAGATACGCAGTATTTT. Its protein is CASSQAGGATDTQYF.

This chain joins TRBV5-3 and TRBJ2-7; D is uncertain. TRBV5-3 belongs to the ORF category, with a function that is uncertain. Trimming cost V 5 bases and J 3 bases, with 9 bases left between them. CDR3 length: 12 amino acids. Here the CDR3 reads CARRNGFYEQYF. The DNA for the CDR3 is TGTGCCAGAAGAAATGGTTTCTACGAGCAGTACTTC.

The chain recombines TRBV5-1 with TRBJ2-1; 8 bases match TRBD1. The CDR3 contains 15 residues. Germline V lookup: CDR1 SGHRS, CDR2 YFSETQ. The trim removed 4 bases at V and 4 bases at J, leaving 7 bases unmatched. Written as DNA, the CDR3 is TGCGCCAGCAGCAAACGACAGGGGATATACAATGAGCAGTTCTTC. It codes for CASSKRQGIYNEQFF.

This clone was observed a handful of times. The chain uses TRBV14 and TRBJ1-1, with a possible D match to TRBD1 (6 bases). V gave up 4 bases and J gave up 5 bases, with 17 bases separating them. CDR3 length: 15 amino acids. CDR1 and CDR2 (germline): SGHDN, FVKESK. The CDR3 spells CASSRLGQGNTEAFF. The CDR3 nucleotides are TGTGCCAGCAGCCGGCTGGGACAAGGTAATACTGAAGCTTTCTTT.

This clone was counted only a few times. V and J are TRBV5-1 and TRBJ1-1; 12 bases align to TRBD1. This CDR3 has 17 residues. Germline CDR1 SGHRS, CDR2 YFSETQ. With V trimmed by 4 bases and J by 0 bases, 7 bases remained unmatched. CDR3: CASSHWGTGGLNTEAFF. CDR3 nucleotide sequence: TGCGCCAGCAGCCACTGGGGGACAGGGGGCCTGAACACTGAAGCTTTCTTT.

This clone was counted only a few times. The chain uses TRBV2 and TRBJ1-3; 8 bases are a match to TRBD1. J gave up 2 bases and V 6 bases, and 6 bases lay outside the gene matches. The CDR3 is made up of 15 amino acids. Germline V CDR1 and CDR2: SNHLY, FYNNEI. CDR3 loop: CASRGGQGAGNTIYF. In nucleotides, the CDR3 is TGTGCCAGCAGGGGTGGACAGGGAGCTGGAAACACCATATATTTT.

The chain couples TRBV6-5 to TRBJ1-5, with D uncertain. CDR3 size: 15 residues. CDR1 is MNHEY, CDR2 SVGAGI, per germline. V was cut by 0 bases and J by 3 bases, with 9 bases left in between. The CDR3 is CASSYSRDSNQPQHF. Written as DNA, the CDR3 is TGTGCCAGCAGTTACTCAAGGGATTCCAATCAGCCCCAGCATTTT.

This chain links TRBV27 with TRBJ2-7; 7 positions match TRBD2. V lost 4 bases to trimming and J lost 7 bases; unmatched junction nucleotides: 10. The CDR3 sequence is 14 residues long. Per the germline V gene, CDR1 is MNHEY and CDR2 is SMNVEV (reference sequence). CDR3 amino acids: CASSSLAGAGEQYF. CDR3 DNA sequence: TGTGCCAGCAGTTCCCTTGCGGGAGCAGGTGAGCAGTACTTC.

The rearrangement joins TRBV19 to TRBJ2-7; no firm D call. This CDR3 region has 12 residues. Germline CDR1 is LNHDA and CDR2 is SQIVND (reference sequence). The germline V and J ends were trimmed by 5 bases and 4 bases, with 9 bases remaining between them. In DNA form, the CDR3 reads TGTGCCAGTAGTCCCGGACGGTACGAGCAGTACTTC. This codes for CASSPGRYEQYF.

The rearrangement links TRBV7-2 to TRBJ2-1; TRBD2 matches at 8 bases. With 7 bases clipped from V and 10 bases from J, the junction kept 18 bases outside the gene matches. The length of the CDR3 is 16 residues. Germline assignment: CDR1 SGHTA and CDR2 FQGNSA. CDR3 residues: CASTPGAGGRENEQFF. CDR3 DNA sequence: TGTGCCAGCACTCCTGGGGCGGGAGGCCGGGAGAACGAGCAGTTCTTC.

The rearrangement links TRBV30 to TRBJ2-1; the match to TRBD2 covers 10 bases. The germline gives CDR1 GTSNPN, CDR2 SVGIG (reference sequence). Trimming at V came to 4 bases and at J to 7 bases, leaving 7 bases not matched to a gene. The CDR3 is made up of 14 amino acids. CDR3 amino acids: CAWKGLATKNEQFF. CDR3 nucleotide sequence: TGTGCCTGGAAGGGACTAGCGACAAAGAATGAGCAGTTCTTC.

The V and J genes are TRBV11-2 and TRBJ2-7; 8 nucleotides agree with TRBD1. CDR3 size: 16 residues. In germline, CDR1 is SGHAT, CDR2 FQNNGV. Unmatched junction bases numbered 15, after V lost 5 bases and J lost 6 bases. For the CDR3, the DNA is TGTGCCAGCAGCCTACCCATTGACAGGGGTCGGGCCGAGCAGTACTTC. Protein product: CASSLPIDRGRAEQYF.

The chain uses TRBV5-6 and TRBJ2-4, with D hard to call. The germline CDR1 and CDR2 sequences are SGHDT and YYEEEE. This CDR3 region has 16 residues. Trimming removed 4 bases from V and 1 base from J, with 15 bases in between. As DNA, the CDR3 is TGTGCCAGCAGCCTTAAACCGACACCCGCCAAAAACATTCAGTACTTC. This codes for CASSLKPTPAKNIQYF.

The chain carries TRBV18 and TRBJ2-7, with D unresolved. This CDR3 region has 13 residues. Germline CDR1 and CDR2: KGHSH and LQKENI. V was pared by 2 bases and J by 2 bases, with 7 bases between. CDR3 sequence (DNA): TGTGCCAGCTCACCAAGCCTAGCCTACGAGCAGTACTTC. It translates to CASSPSLAYEQYF.

The chain joins TRBV7-9 to TRBJ2-1, with 7 bases fitting TRBD1. The CDR3 spans 15 residues. Germline-derived CDR1 and CDR2 are SEHNR and FQNEAQ (reference sequence). J lost 0 bases, V lost 7 bases, and 6 bases had no gene match. This CDR3 reads CASIGTASSYNEQFF. In DNA form, the CDR3 reads TGTGCCAGCATCGGGACAGCCAGCTCCTACAATGAGCAGTTCTTC.

The rearrangement joins TRBV29-1 to TRBJ2-1, with D possibly matching TRBD1 (6 bases). V was cut by 6 bases and J by 0 bases, with 12 bases left in between. From germline, CDR1 is SQVTM and CDR2 ANQGSEA. There are 14 residues in the CDR3. The CDR3 loop is CSVITGSSYNEQFF. The CDR3 DNA reads TGCAGCGTGATAACAGGGAGCTCCTACAATGAGCAGTTCTTC.

This rearrangement joins TRBV10-1 to TRBJ2-3; TRBD2 matches at 9 bases. The CDR3 contains 15 residues. CDR1 is WNHNN, CDR2 SYGVQD, per germline (reference sequence). Losses at the gene ends were 7 bases for V and 3 bases for J; bases not matched to a gene: 8. CDR3 protein: CASTGGSGGTDTQYF. CDR3 nucleotide sequence: TGCGCCAGCACCGGGGGTAGCGGGGGAACAGATACGCAGTATTTT.

The chain uses TRBV19 and TRBJ1-1, with D possibly TRBD1 on 5 matching bases. V was trimmed by 4 bases and J by 1 base, leaving 7 bases between them. Per germline, CDR1 LNHDA and CDR2 SQIVND (reference sequence). There are 13 residues in the CDR3. The CDR3 region has the DNA TGTGCCAGTAGTAAAAGGGGGAACACTGAAGCTTTCTTT. Its protein is CASSKRGNTEAFF.

The J gene is TRBJ2-7, the V gene TRBV14; no reliable D call. Trimming left V 0 bases short and J 4 bases short, with 7 bases between. Germline V CDR1 and CDR2: SGHDN, FVKESK. CDR3 length: 13 amino acids. The CDR3 here is CASSQDLPYEQYF. For the CDR3, the DNA is TGTGCCAGCAGCCAAGATCTACCTTACGAGCAGTACTTC.

This clone was observed a few times. The chain recombines TRBV19 with TRBJ2-6; D gene unclear. Germline CDR1 reads LNHDA; CDR2 reads SQIVND (reference sequence). The germline V and J ends were trimmed by 4 bases and 4 bases, with 2 bases remaining between them. The CDR3 is 12 amino acids. CDR3 sequence (DNA): TGTGCCAGTAGTAGCGGGGCCAACGTCCTGACTTTC. It yields the protein CASSSGANVLTF.

The genes are TRBV11-1 and TRBJ2-7; D may be TRBD1 (5 bases). The V end lost 5 bases, the J end lost 2 bases, and 7 bases lay between the germline ends. CDR1 SGHAT and CDR2 FQDESV come from the germline V gene (reference sequence). The CDR3 consists of 12 residues. CDR3 sequence reads: CASSTDTYEQYF. CDR3 nucleotides: TGTGCCAGCAGCACGGACACCTACGAGCAGTACTTC.